One sample yielded the 5 T cell receptor beta chains listed below, sequenced in a study of PD-L1 blockade in urothelial cancer. Only in-frame clones appear in the TCRdb table, and some are missing; sequencing was by immunoSEQ multiplex PCR. The data contain 71,000 or so clones, 85% to 90% of them singletons. The material sequenced was PBMCs, taken around atezolizumab (anti-PD-L1) treatment. These TCRs come from a man in his 60s with urothelial cancer.

The CDR3 DNA reads TGTGCCAGTCTCCCTCCGGGACAAGAGCGGCCCCAGCATTTT. Residues: CASLPPGQERPQHF. The chain joins TRBV19 to TRBJ1-5, with D perhaps TRBD1 (6 bases). Trimming left V 8 bases short and J 9 bases short, with 20 bases between. The length of the CDR3 is 14 residues. Germline V gives CDR1 LNHDA, CDR2 SQIVND (reference sequence).

The chain links TRBV19 to TRBJ2-5; 10 bases map to TRBD2. The junction had 15 bases not matched to a gene; V was cut back by 0 bases and J by 5 bases. Germline loops: CDR1 LNHDA, CDR2 SQIVND (reference sequence). The CDR3 length is 19 residues. The CDR3 sequence: CASSIDLSGGLPSRETQYF. The CDR3 nucleotides are TGTGCCAGTAGTATAGATCTTAGCGGGGGGCTTCCGAGTAGGGAGACCCAGTACTTC.

V usage is TRBV7-6 and J usage is TRBJ2-3; 11 nucleotides match TRBD2. The CDR3 covers 17 residues. CDR1 and CDR2 from the germline V gene are SGHVS and FNYEAQ. The V and J ends lost 1 base and 6 bases, in that order; junction bases with no gene match: 9. The CDR3 spells CASSLVDSGRAIDTQYF. The DNA for the CDR3 is TGTGCCAGCAGCTTAGTTGATAGCGGGAGGGCGATCGATACGCAGTATTTT.

The chain couples TRBV6-5 to TRBJ1-1, with 11 bases that match TRBD1. Germline CDR1 reads MNHEY; CDR2 reads SVGAGI. The CDR3 is 16 residues long. The ends lost 3 bases at V and 4 bases at J; junction bases unmatched: 7. CDR3 loop: CASSYRTGGAGTEAFF. The CDR3 DNA reads TGTGCCAGCAGTTATCGGACAGGGGGCGCGGGCACTGAAGCTTTCTTT.

The genes are TRBV7-2 and TRBJ2-3; 8 bases are shared with TRBD2. Per germline, CDR1 SGHTA and CDR2 FQGNSA. Trimming cost V 3 bases and J 2 bases; bases outside gene matches: 4. The length of the CDR3 is 15 residues. CDR3: CASSFGGGHTDTQYF. The CDR3 bases are TGTGCCAGCAGCTTTGGCGGGGGGCACACAGATACGCAGTATTTT.